The next 7 T cell receptor beta chains were all read from a single sample in a study of cytomegalovirus exposure and HLA in healthy donors. Profiling relied on immunoSEQ multiplex PCR, and the TCRdb table lists in-frame clones only, not all of them. The sample records some 50,000 clones, approximately 95% being singletons. The sequenced material came from PBMCs. The receptors come from a woman aged 18-29 years in good health and CMV-seronegative.

This chain uses TRBV19 with TRBJ2-3, with D possibly TRBD2 on 5 matching bases. The CDR3 runs 15 residues. The germline V gene encodes CDR1 LNHDA and CDR2 SQIVND (reference sequence). V gave up 3 bases and J gave up 5 bases, with 15 bases separating them. Here the CDR3 reads CASSIFRDAGDTQYF. DNA for the CDR3: TGTGCCAGTAGTATTTTCCGGGATGCTGGAGATACGCAGTATTTT.

The V call is TRBV18, the J call TRBJ2-7; 7 bases align to TRBD2. Germline loops: CDR1 KGHSH, CDR2 LQKENI. The CDR3 totals 13 residues. J lost 7 bases, V lost 2 bases, and 5 bases had no gene match. Written as DNA, the CDR3 is TGTGCCAGCTCACCATCGGGAGGCCTAGAGCAGTACGTC. The encoded protein is CASSPSGGLEQYV.

The chain recombines TRBV28 with TRBJ1-1; D is uncertain. Germline values: CDR1 MDHEN, CDR2 SYDVKM. The CDR3 is made up of 13 amino acids. With 8 bases removed from V and 1 base from J, the gap between germline ends came to 11 bases. CDR3 in amino acids: CASQPTPNTEAFF. The DNA of the CDR3 is TGTGCCAGCCAACCCACACCGAACACTGAAGCTTTCTTT.

This clone has only one observation. CDR3 sequence (DNA): TGTGCCAGCAGCTCCCGTGGCGGGTCTTACAATGAGCAGTTCTTC. Encoded protein: CASSSRGGSYNEQFF. The chain uses TRBV7-6 and TRBJ2-1; maybe TRBD2 (5 bases). CDR3 size: 15 residues. Per germline, CDR1 SGHVS and CDR2 FNYEAQ. Trimming stripped 4 bases from V and 4 bases from J, with 14 bases between. The complete variable domain, with remaining parts taken from reference TRBV7-6 and TRBJ2-1, reads GAGVSQSPRYKVTKRGQDVALRCDPISGHVSLYWYRQALGQGPEFLTYFNYEAQQDKSGLPNDRFSAERPEGSISTLTIQRTEQRDSAMYRCASSSRGGSYNEQFFGPGTRLTVL.

The chain recombines TRBV5-1 with TRBJ1-1; 8 bases map to TRBD1. The CDR3 has 14 residues. Germline V gives CDR1 SGHRS, CDR2 YFSETQ. With V trimmed by 4 bases and J by 5 bases, 7 bases remained unmatched. CDR3 nucleotide sequence: TGCGCCAGCAGCAGGACAGGGTCGGAAACTGAAGCTTTCTTT. Protein sequence: CASSRTGSETEAFF. Together with reference TRBV5-1 and TRBJ1-1, the CDR3 gives the full variable domain: KAGVTQTPRYLIKTRGQQVTLSCSPISGHRSVSWYQQTPGQGLQFLFEYFSETQRNKGNFPGRFSGRQFSNSRSEMNVSTLELGDSALYLCASSRTGSETEAFFGQGTRLTVV.

The CDR3 is CASSPTGGGEKLFF. The CDR3, as DNA: TGTGCCAGCTCACCGACAGGGGGCGGTGAAAAACTGTTTTTT. The chain carries TRBV18 and TRBJ1-4; 10 bases align to TRBD1. The trim removed 3 bases at V and 7 bases at J, leaving 2 bases unmatched. Germline-derived CDR1 and CDR2 are KGHSH and LQKENI. This CDR3 spans 14 amino acids.

This clone was counted a single time. The chain combines TRBV5-4 with TRBJ2-1; 8 bases are a match to TRBD1. Per germline, CDR1 SGHNT and CDR2 YYREEE (reference sequence). The CDR3 is made up of 15 amino acids. The ends lost 4 bases at V and 4 bases at J; junction bases unmatched: 7. The CDR3: CASSPGTGRYNEQFF. The CDR3 coding sequence is TGTGCCAGCAGCCCTGGGACAGGAAGGTACAATGAGCAGTTCTTC.